The entry that follows covers one T cell receptor (beta chain) sequence. The data belong to a study of blood T cell repertoires in COVID-19. Study information: Acute-phase and convalescent COVID-19 samples originated in the United States, Italy and Spain. The analysed material was cDNA or gDNA that came from T cells, B-cell-depleted T cells, or PBMCs.

How the authors handled the data: Counts of nucleated cells, estimated from reference gene primer amplification, were obtained. Profiled with immunoSEQ multiplex PCR; TCRdb holds only in-frame clones, not every one. V and J calls and clone size are as listed in that table; D and trimming were resolved from the DNA. The repertoire consists of under 200,000 clones, with about 86% occurring once and the leading ten covering roughly 3.3%. The CDR3 is 16 residues long. Germline CDR1 and CDR2: SGHTS and YDEGEE. Losses at the gene ends were 5 bases for V and 0 bases for J; bases not matched to a gene: 7. The sequencing sample was made of peripheral blood. This chain uses TRBV5-8 with TRBJ2-4, with 8 bases fitting TRBD2. The sequence derives from a man aged 18-30 years with active or convalescent COVID-19. The CDR3 region has the DNA TGTGCCAGCAGTAGGACGGGAGGGGTAGCCAAAAACATTCAGTACTTC. It codes for CASSRTGGVAKNIQYF.